This T cell receptor beta chain was sequenced in a study of T cells in localized non-small cell lung cancer. As concerns this clone: Antigen: not known.

The study's findings and limits: Appearance in adjacent lung was seen for a median 57 of the top 100 tumor clones. Analysis by sequencing included only one tumor region, so heterogeneity remains possible.

Assay: immunoSEQ multiplex PCR; the TCRdb copy retains only in-frame clones and omits some. The data hold tens of thousands of clones, with approximately 81% observed a single time. The sequencing used PBMCs, collected before any cancer treatment. This sequence was found in a woman aged 35-75 years with stage II squamous cell lung carcinoma.

CDR3 in DNA: TGTGCCAGCAGCCTTGACCCCGTCAGCACAGATACGCAGTATTTT. Amino acid sequence: CASSLDPVSTDTQYF. This chain uses TRBV11-1 with TRBJ2-3; D unresolved. The CDR3 has 15 residues. Per the germline V gene, CDR1 is SGHAT and CDR2 is FQDESV (reference sequence). Trimming took off 5 bases at V and 0 bases at J, with 12 bases between the two ends.